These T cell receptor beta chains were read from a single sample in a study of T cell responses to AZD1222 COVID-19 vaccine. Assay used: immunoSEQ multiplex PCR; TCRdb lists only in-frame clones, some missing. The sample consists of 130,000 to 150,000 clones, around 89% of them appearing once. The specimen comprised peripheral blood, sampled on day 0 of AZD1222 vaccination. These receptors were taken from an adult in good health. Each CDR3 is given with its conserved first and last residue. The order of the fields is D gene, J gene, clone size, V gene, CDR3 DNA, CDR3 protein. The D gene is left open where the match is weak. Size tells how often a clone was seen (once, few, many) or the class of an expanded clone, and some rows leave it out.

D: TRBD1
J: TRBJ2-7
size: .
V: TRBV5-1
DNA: TGCGCCAGCAGCCGGGACAGTCCCTACGAGCAGTACTTC
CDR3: CASSRDSPYEQYF

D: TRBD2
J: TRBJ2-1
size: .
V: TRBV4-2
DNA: TGTGCCAGCAGCCAAAGCTCTAGCGGGATAGGCAGCGATGAGCAGTTCTTC
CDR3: CASSQSSSGIGSDEQFF

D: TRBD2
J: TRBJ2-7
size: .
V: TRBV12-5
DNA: TGTGCTAGTGGTTTGACTAGCGGGGGTGCCTACGAGCAGTACTTC
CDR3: CASGLTSGGAYEQYF

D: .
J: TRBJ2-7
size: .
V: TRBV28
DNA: TGTGCCAGCAGTTTTGAGGTCAGGGCCTACGAGCAGTACTTC
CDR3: CASSFEVRAYEQYF

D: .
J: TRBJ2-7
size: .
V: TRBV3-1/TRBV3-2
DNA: TGTGCCAGCAGCCTTCAGGGGGGGGCGGGATCCAGAGCAGCGCAGTACTTC
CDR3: CASSLQGGAGSRAAQYF

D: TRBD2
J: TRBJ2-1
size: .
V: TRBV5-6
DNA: TGTGCCAGCAGCTGGGGGACTAGCGGGAGGTCCAATGAGCAGTTCTTC
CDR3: CASSWGTSGRSNEQFF

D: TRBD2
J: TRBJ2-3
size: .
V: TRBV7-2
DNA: TGTGCCAGCAGCTTATACCGGACTAGCGAGAACACAGATACGCAGTATTTT
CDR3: CASSLYRTSENTDTQYF

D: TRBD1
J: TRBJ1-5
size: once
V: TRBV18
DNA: TGTGCCAGCTCACCCCAGGGGGCGTCAAGCAATCAGCCCCAGCATTTT
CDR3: CASSPQGASSNQPQHF

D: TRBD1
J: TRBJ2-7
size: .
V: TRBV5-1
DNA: TGCGCCAGCTCACCGGGACAGGTCCTGTACGAGCAGTACTTC
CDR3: CASSPGQVLYEQYF

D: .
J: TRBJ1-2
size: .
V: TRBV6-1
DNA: TGTGCCAGCAGTGAGACAGGTTTGAACTATGGCTACACCTTC
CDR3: CASSETGLNYGYTF

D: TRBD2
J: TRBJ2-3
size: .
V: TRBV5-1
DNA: TGCGCCAGCAGCTTAGGCTTCCTGGACTTTAGCGGGAGAACAGATACGCAGTATTTT
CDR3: CASSLGFLDFSGRTDTQYF

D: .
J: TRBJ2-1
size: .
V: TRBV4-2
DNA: TGTGCCAGCAGCCAAGACTATCCCTCATACAATGAGCAGTTCTTC
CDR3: CASSQDYPSYNEQFF

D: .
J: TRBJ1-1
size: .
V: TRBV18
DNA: TGTGCCAGCTCATCCGTGACAGGTAAACTTGAAGCTTTCTTT
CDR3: CASSSVTGKLEAFF

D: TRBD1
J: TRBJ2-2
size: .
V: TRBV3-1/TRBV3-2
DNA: TGTGCCAGCAGCCAACAGGGGGCTTACGGGGAGCTGTTTTTT
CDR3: CASSQQGAYGELFF

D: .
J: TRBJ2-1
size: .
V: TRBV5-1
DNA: TGCGCCAGCAGCTTGGGCGGCGTTACCTACAATGAGCAGTTCTTC
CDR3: CASSLGGVTYNEQFF

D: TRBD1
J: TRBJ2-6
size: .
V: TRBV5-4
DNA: TGTGCCAGCAGCTCGCCCTCGGGACAGGGACTTTGGGGGGCCAACGTCCTGACTTTC
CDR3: CASSSPSGQGLWGANVLTF